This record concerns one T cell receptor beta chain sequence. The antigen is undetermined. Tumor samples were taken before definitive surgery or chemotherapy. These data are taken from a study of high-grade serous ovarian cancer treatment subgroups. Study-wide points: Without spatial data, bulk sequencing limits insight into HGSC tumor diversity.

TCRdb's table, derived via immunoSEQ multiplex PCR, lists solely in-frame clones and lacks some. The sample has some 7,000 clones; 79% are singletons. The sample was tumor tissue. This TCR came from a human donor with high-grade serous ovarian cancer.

DNA for the CDR3: TGTGCCAGTAAAAGGGGGTCAGGGGTGTTCTTC. Amino acid sequence: CASKRGSGVFF. The chain joins TRBV19 to TRBJ2-1; D is perhaps TRBD1 (6 bases). Germline V gives CDR1 LNHDA, CDR2 SQIVND (reference sequence). There are 11 residues in the CDR3. Trimming cost V 7 bases and J 15 bases, with 16 bases left between them.